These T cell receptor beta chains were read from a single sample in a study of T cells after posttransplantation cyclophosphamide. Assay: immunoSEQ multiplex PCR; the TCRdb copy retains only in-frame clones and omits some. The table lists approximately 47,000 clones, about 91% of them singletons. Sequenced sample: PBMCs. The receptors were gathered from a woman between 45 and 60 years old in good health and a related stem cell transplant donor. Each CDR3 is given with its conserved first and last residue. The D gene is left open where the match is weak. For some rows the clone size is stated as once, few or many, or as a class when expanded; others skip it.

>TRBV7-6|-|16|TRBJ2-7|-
CASSTRGYRSNYEQYF
TGTGCCAGCAGCACAAGGGGGTATCGTTCCAACTACGAGCAGTACTTC
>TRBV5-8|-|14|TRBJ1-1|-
CASSTQGGYTEAFF
TGTGCCAGCAGCACTCAAGGGGGTTACACTGAAGCTTTCTTT
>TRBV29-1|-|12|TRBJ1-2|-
CSVDDQTDGYTF
TGCAGCGTTGACGACCAGACAGATGGCTACACCTTC
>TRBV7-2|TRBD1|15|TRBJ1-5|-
CASSRTGGNNQPQHF
TGTGCCAGCTCCCGGACAGGCGGGAACAATCAGCCCCAGCATTTT
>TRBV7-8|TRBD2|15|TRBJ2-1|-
CASSLFAGGNNEQFF
TGTGCCAGCAGCTTATTTGCGGGAGGGAACAATGAGCAGTTCTTC
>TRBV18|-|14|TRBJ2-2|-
CASSTDRNTGELFF
TGTGCCAGCTCAACGGACAGAAACACCGGGGAGCTGTTTTTT
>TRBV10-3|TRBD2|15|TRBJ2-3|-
CAISESEAGEDTQYF
TGTGCCATCAGTGAGTCGGAAGCGGGAGAGGATACGCAGTATTTT
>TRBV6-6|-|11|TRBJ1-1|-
CASSYSGTSFF
TGTGCCAGCAGTTACTCTGGGACTTCTTTCTTT
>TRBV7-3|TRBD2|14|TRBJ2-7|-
CASSLRAGNYEQYF
TGTGCCAGCAGCTTGAGAGCGGGAAATTACGAGCAGTACTTC
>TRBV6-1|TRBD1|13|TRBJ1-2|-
CASSETQGYGYTF
TGTGCCAGCAGTGAAACACAGGGGTATGGCTACACCTTC
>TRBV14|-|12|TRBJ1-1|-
CASSHGGTEAFF
TGTGCCAGCAGCCATGGCGGCACTGAAGCTTTCTTT
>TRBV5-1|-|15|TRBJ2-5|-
CASSPQGLEQETQYF
TGCGCCAGCAGCCCCCAGGGCCTAGAACAAGAGACCCAGTACTTC
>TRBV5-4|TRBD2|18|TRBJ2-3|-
CASSLDIGLAGSTDTQYF
TGTGCCAGCAGCTTGGATATCGGGCTAGCGGGGAGCACAGATACGCAGTATTTT
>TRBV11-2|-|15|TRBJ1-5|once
CASSLDLVSNQPQHF
TGTGCCAGCAGCTTAGATCTTGTTAGCAATCAGCCCCAGCATTTT
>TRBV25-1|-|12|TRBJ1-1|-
CASRGTNTEAFF
TGTGCCAGCAGGGGCACAAACACTGAAGCTTTCTTT
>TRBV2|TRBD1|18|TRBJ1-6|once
CASSEVGTGGAGNSPLHF
TGTGCCAGCAGTGAAGTGGGGACAGGGGGCGCGGGTAATTCCCCCCTCCACTTT
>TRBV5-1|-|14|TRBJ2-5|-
CASSAGQLQETQYF
TGCGCCAGCAGCGCGGGACAGCTTCAAGAGACCCAGTACTTC
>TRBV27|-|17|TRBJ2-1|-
CASSILKGLAPGYEQFF
TGTGCCAGCAGCATACTAAAAGGCCTAGCGCCGGGGTATGAGCAGTTCTTC
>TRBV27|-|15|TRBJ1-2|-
CASKSPAGFDYGYTF
TGTGCCAGCAAATCGCCGGCGGGGTTCGACTATGGCTACACCTTC
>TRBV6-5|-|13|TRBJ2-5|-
CASSYLARETQYF
TGTGCCAGCAGTTACCTTGCGCGGGAGACCCAGTACTTC
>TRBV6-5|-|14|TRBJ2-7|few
CASSPETSTYEQYF
TGTGCCAGCAGTCCCGAGACTAGTACCTACGAGCAGTACTTC
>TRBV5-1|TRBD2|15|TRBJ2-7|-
CASSPASGGVNEQYF
TGCGCCAGCAGCCCAGCCTCGGGGGGGGTCAACGAGCAGTACTTC
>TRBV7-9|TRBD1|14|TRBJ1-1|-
CASEQGVGSTEAFF
TGTGCCAGCGAGCAGGGGGTGGGGAGCACTGAAGCTTTCTTT
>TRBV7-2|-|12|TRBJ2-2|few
CASSLTAGELFF
TGTGCCAGCAGCTTAACGGCCGGGGAGCTGTTTTTT
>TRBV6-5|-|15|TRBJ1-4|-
CASSYKGVGNEKLFF
TGTGCCAGCAGTTACAAAGGGGTGGGGAATGAAAAACTGTTTTTT
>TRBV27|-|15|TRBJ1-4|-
CASSLGSGTNEKLFF
TGTGCCAGCAGTTTAGGGAGTGGAACTAATGAAAAACTGTTTTTT
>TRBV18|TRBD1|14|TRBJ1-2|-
CASSQGQGALGYTF
TGTGCCAGCTCCCAGGGACAGGGGGCGTTGGGCTACACCTTC
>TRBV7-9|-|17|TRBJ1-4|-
CASSSPSEEGSNEKLFF
TGTGCCAGCAGCTCGCCCTCAGAAGAGGGCTCGAATGAAAAACTGTTTTTT
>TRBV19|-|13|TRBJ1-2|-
CASSVGRMDGYTF
TGTGCCAGTAGTGTAGGCAGGATGGATGGCTACACCTTC
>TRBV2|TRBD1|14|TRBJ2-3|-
CASRKTGGVDTQYF
TGTGCCAGCAGGAAGACAGGGGGCGTCGATACGCAGTATTTT
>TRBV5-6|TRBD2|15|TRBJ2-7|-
CASSRRTSGTYEQYF
TGTGCCAGCAGCCGCCGGACTAGCGGGACCTACGAGCAGTACTTC
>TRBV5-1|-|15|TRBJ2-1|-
CASSLVSNSYNEQFF
TGCGCCAGCAGCTTGGTCAGTAACTCCTACAATGAGCAGTTCTTC
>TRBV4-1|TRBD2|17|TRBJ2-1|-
CASSQDEASGSYNEQFF
TGCGCCAGCAGCCAAGATGAGGCTAGCGGATCCTACAATGAGCAGTTCTTC
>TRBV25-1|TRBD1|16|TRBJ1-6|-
CASSEFQGDPNSPLHF
TGTGCCAGCAGTGAATTTCAGGGGGACCCTAATTCACCCCTCCACTTT
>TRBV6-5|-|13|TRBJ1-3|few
CASVEDSGNTIYF
TGTGCCAGCGTAGAAGACTCTGGAAACACCATATATTTT
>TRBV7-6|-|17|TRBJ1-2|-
CASSLAQQGYAWHGYTF
TGTGCCAGCAGCTTAGCGCAGCAGGGCTACGCATGGCATGGCTACACCTTC
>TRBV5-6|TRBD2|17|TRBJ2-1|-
CASSSWALAGGVNEQFF
TGTGCCAGCAGCTCGTGGGCCCTAGCGGGAGGTGTCAATGAGCAGTTCTTC
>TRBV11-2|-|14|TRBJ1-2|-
CASSLAPGGYGYTF
TGTGCCAGCAGCTTAGCTCCGGGGGGTTATGGCTACACCTTC
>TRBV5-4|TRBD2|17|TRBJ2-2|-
CASSAGGASPNTGELFF
TGTGCCAGCAGCGCCGGGGGGGCTAGCCCGAACACCGGGGAGCTGTTTTTT
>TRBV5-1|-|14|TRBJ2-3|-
CASSLGGPADTQYF
TGCGCCAGCAGCTTGGGGGGGCCCGCAGATACGCAGTATTTT
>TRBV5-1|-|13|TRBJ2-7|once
CASSLQESYEQYF
TGCGCCAGCAGCTTGCAGGAATCCTACGAGCAGTACTTC
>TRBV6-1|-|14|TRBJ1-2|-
CASKPPGELYGYTF
TGTGCCAGCAAACCCCCGGGAGAGCTTTATGGCTACACCTTC
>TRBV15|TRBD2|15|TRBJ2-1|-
CATSSRTSGYNEQFF
TGTGCCACCAGCAGCCGGACTAGCGGTTACAATGAGCAGTTCTTC
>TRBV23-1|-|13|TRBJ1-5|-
CASSGHGNQPQHF
TGCGCCAGCAGTGGACATGGCAATCAGCCCCAGCATTTT
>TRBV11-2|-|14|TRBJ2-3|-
CASSLGGGPDTQYF
TGTGCCAGCAGCTTAGGGGGGGGGCCAGATACGCAGTATTTT
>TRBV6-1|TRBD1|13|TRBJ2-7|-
CASNRQGNFEQYF
TGTGCCAGCAATCGACAGGGTAACTTCGAGCAGTACTTC